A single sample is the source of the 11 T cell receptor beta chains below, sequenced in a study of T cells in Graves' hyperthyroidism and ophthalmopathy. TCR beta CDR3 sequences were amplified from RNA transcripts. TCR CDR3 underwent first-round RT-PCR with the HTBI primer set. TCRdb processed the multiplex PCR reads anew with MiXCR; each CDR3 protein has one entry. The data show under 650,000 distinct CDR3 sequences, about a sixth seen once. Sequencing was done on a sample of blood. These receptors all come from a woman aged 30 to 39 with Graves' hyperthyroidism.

CDR3 in DNA: TGCGCCAGCAGCCCGACAGGGGGCGGGATGGGGCCCCAGCATTTT. Amino acid sequence: CASSPTGGGMGPQHF. The chain couples TRBV4-1 to TRBJ1-5; 10 nucleotides agree with TRBD1. With V trimmed by 4 bases and J by 9 bases, 9 bases remained unmatched. Looked up from germline, CDR1 is MGHRA and CDR2 is YSYEKL. The length of the CDR3 is 15 residues.

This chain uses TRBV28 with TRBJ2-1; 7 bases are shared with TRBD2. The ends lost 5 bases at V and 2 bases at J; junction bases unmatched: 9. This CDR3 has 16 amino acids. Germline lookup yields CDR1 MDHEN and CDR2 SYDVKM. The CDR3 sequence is CASSAPGTTTYNEQFF. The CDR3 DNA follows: TGTGCCAGCAGTGCCCCCGGGACTACAACCTACAATGAGCAGTTCTTC. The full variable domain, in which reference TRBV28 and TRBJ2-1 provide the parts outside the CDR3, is DVKVTQSSRYLVKRTGEKVFLECVQDMDHENMFWYRQDPGLGLRLIYFSYDVKMKEKGDIPEGYSVSREKKERFSLILESASTNQTSMYLCASSAPGTTTYNEQFFGPGTRLTVL.

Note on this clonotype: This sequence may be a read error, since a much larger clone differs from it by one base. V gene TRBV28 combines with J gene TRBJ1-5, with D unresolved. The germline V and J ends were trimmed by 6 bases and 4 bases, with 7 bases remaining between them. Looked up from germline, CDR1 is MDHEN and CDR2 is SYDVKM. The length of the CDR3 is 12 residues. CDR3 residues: CASRFSNQPQHF. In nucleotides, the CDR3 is TGTGCCAGCAGGTTCTCAAATCAGCCCCAGCATTTT.

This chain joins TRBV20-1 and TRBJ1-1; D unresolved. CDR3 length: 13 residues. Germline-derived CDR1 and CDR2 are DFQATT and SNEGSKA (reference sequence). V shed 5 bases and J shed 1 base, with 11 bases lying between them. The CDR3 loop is CSAPGPTNTEAFF. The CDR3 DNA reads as TGCAGTGCTCCCGGGCCGACGAACACTGAAGCTTTCTTT.

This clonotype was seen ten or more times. The CDR3: CASSLSPGQGYEQYF. The CDR3 DNA reads TGTGCCAGCAGCTTATCGCCGGGACAGGGGTACGAGCAGTACTTC. This chain links TRBV7-2 with TRBJ2-7; 10 nucleotides match TRBD1. The V and J ends lost 2 bases and 4 bases, in that order; junction bases with no gene match: 5. CDR1 is SGHTA and CDR2 is FQGNSA in the germline V gene. The CDR3 has 15 amino acids.

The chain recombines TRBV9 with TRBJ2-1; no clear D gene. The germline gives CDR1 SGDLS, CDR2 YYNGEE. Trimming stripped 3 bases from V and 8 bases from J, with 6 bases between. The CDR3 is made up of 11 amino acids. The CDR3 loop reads CASSGTHEQFF. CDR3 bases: TGTGCCAGCAGCGGTACGCATGAGCAGTTCTTC.

This CDR3 is CASSYSQANEKLFF. CDR3 nucleotide sequence: TGTGCCAGCAGTTACTCACAGGCAAATGAAAAACTGTTTTTT. V is TRBV6-6 and J is TRBJ1-4, with a tentative D call TRBD1 (5 bases). The CDR3 has 14 residues. Germline CDR1 MNHNY, CDR2 SVGAGI (reference sequence). V lost 0 bases and J 5 bases, leaving 7 bases between the germline ends.

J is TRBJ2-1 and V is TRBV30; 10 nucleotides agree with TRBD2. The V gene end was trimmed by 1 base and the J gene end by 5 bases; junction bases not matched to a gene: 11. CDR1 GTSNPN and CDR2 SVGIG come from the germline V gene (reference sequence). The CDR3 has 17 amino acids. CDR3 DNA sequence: TGTGCCTGGAGTGCCAAGTGGGAGCGGGAGGGGGACAATGAGCAGTTCTTC. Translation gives CAWSAKWEREGDNEQFF.

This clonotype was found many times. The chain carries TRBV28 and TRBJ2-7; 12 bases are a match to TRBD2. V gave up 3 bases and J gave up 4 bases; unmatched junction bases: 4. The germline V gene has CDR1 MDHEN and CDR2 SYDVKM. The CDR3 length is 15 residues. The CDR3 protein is CASSLTSGGQYEQYF. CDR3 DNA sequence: TGTGCCAGCAGTTTGACTAGCGGGGGCCAATACGAGCAGTACTTC. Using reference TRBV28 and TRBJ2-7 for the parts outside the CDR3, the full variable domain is DVKVTQSSRYLVKRTGEKVFLECVQDMDHENMFWYRQDPGLGLRLIYFSYDVKMKEKGDIPEGYSVSREKKERFSLILESASTNQTSMYLCASSLTSGGQYEQYFGPGTRLTVT.

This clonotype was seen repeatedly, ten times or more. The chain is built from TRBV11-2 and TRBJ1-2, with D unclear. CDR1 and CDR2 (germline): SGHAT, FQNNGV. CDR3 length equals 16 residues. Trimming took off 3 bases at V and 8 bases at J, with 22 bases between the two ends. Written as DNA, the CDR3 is TGTGCCAGCAGCTTCCCCCCCAATGGGCCAAAGGGCGGCTACACCTTC. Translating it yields CASSFPPNGPKGGYTF.

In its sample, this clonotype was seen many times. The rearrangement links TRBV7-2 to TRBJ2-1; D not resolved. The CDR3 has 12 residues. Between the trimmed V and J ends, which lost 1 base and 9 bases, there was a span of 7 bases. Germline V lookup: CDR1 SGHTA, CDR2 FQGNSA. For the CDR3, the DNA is TGTGCCAGCAGCTTAGACCTGGGTGAGCAGTTCTTC. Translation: CASSLDLGEQFF. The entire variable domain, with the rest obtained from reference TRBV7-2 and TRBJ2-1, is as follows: GAGVSQSPSNKVTEKGKDVELRCDPISGHTALYWYRQSLGQGLEFLIYFQGNSAPDKSGLPSDRFSAERTGGSVSTLTIQRTQQEDSAVYLCASSLDLGEQFFGPGTRLTVL.